What follows are 19 T cell receptor beta chains derived from one specimen sequenced in a study of PD-L1 blockade in urothelial cancer. Profiling relied on immunoSEQ multiplex PCR, and the TCRdb table lists in-frame clones only, not all of them. This repertoire shows fewer than 45,000 clones, over 70% found once; its top ten account for roughly a sixth. The sequencing here drew on PBMCs, taken around atezolizumab (anti-PD-L1) treatment. These receptors all stem from a man aged 60 to 75 with urothelial cancer.

This sequence joins TRBV5-1 and TRBJ2-5; 10 bases match TRBD2. CDR1 is SGHRS, CDR2 YFSETQ, per germline. The ends lost 0 bases at V and 1 base at J; junction bases unmatched: 3. The CDR3 has 16 amino acids. The CDR3 loop is CASSLGSSGGQETQYF. In DNA form, the CDR3 reads TGCGCCAGCAGCTTGGGTTCTAGCGGGGGCCAAGAGACCCAGTACTTC.

V gene TRBV5-6 combines with J gene TRBJ1-1; 10 nucleotides agree with TRBD1. Germline CDR1 is SGHDT and CDR2 is YYEEEE. V trimming: 4 bases; J trimming: 3 bases; junction bases outside the gene matches: 9. This CDR3 region has 16 residues. CDR3 in DNA: TGTGCCAGCAGCCGACCCGGGACAGGGGTTGACACTGAAGCTTTCTTT. This encodes CASSRPGTGVDTEAFF.

CDR3 DNA: TGTGCTAGTGGTTGGGAGTTAGCGGGGAATAATGAGCAGTTCTTC. This gives the protein CASGWELAGNNEQFF. The V call is TRBV12-5, the J call TRBJ2-1, with 8 bases fitting TRBD2. V was pared by 4 bases and J by 7 bases, with 9 bases of the junction left unmatched. Germline V gene sequence: CDR1 LGHNT, CDR2 FRNRAP. This CDR3 region has 15 residues.

This chain connects TRBV18 to TRBJ1-1, with 9 nucleotides matching TRBD1. Germline V lookup: CDR1 KGHSH, CDR2 LQKENI. The CDR3 length is 15 residues. The trim removed 3 bases at V and 1 base at J, leaving 3 bases unmatched. The CDR3: CASSPRQGENTEAFF. The CDR3 DNA sequence: TGTGCCAGCTCACCGCGACAGGGGGAGAACACTGAAGCTTTCTTT.

J is TRBJ2-5 and V is TRBV5-1; 7 bases line up with TRBD2. V dropped 0 bases and J dropped 2; count of bases not matched to a gene: 4. The germline CDR1 and CDR2 sequences are SGHRS and YFSETQ. The CDR3 loop spans 15 amino acids. The CDR3 loop reads CASSLVASGQETQYF. The CDR3 nucleotides are TGCGCCAGCAGCTTGGTGGCTAGCGGACAAGAGACCCAGTACTTC.

This chain connects TRBV21-1 to TRBJ2-4; TRBD1, the D gene given by the table, was not confirmed from the DNA. TRBV21-1 is assigned pseudogene status. The CDR3 sequence is 14 residues long. In DNA, the CDR3 is TGTGCCAGCAGCAAAGACAGAGCCAAAAACATTCAGTACTTC. Residues: CASSKDRAKNIQYF.

The rearrangement joins TRBV10-3 to TRBJ2-7, with D hard to call. The CDR3 totals 15 residues. V dropped 1 base and J dropped 4 bases, with 14 bases sitting between them. Per the germline V gene, CDR1 is ENHRY and CDR2 is SYGVKD. The CDR3: CAISELTVTGYEQYF. The CDR3 coding sequence is TGTGCCATCAGTGAGTTGACCGTGACTGGATACGAGCAGTACTTC.

This clone showed up just once. The chain recombines TRBV5-6 with TRBJ2-2; D is uncertain. Trimming stripped 6 bases from V and 1 base from J, with 13 bases between. In germline, CDR1 is SGHDT, CDR2 YYEEEE. CDR3 length: 15 amino acids. The DNA for the CDR3 is TGTGCCAGCAACCCCCGGCGGAGGAACACCGGGGAGCTGTTTTTT. Protein product: CASNPRRRNTGELFF.

This clone came up a few times. The rearrangement links TRBV5-6 to TRBJ1-2; the D is unclear. Germline V gene sequence: CDR1 SGHDT, CDR2 YYEEEE. The V and J ends lost 4 bases and 7 bases respectively, with 20 bases between them. This CDR3 is built from 15 residues. CDR3 amino acids: CASSPPPAPGSGYTF. CDR3 DNA: TGTGCCAGCAGCCCGCCCCCGGCCCCGGGTTCTGGCTACACCTTC. Looking up the rest from reference TRBV5-6 and TRBJ1-2 gives the full variable domain: DAGVTQSPTHLIKTRGQQVTLRCSPKSGHDTVSWYQQALGQGPQFIFQYYEEEERQRGNFPDRFSGHQFPNYSSELNVNALLLGDSALYLCASSPPPAPGSGYTFGSGTRLTVV.

The rearrangement joins TRBV5-1 to TRBJ2-5; 11 positions match TRBD2. J was trimmed by 1 base and V by 0 bases; bases with no gene match: 2. Looked up from germline, CDR1 is SGHRS and CDR2 is YFSETQ. The CDR3 runs 16 residues. CDR3 loop: CASSLEGLAVQETQYF. CDR3 DNA: TGCGCCAGCAGCTTGGAGGGACTAGCGGTCCAAGAGACCCAGTACTTC.

This clone has a single count. This chain links TRBV5-1 with TRBJ2-5, with D perhaps TRBD2 (6 bases). Germline V gives CDR1 SGHRS, CDR2 YFSETQ. The CDR3 sequence is 14 residues long. The germline V and J ends were trimmed by 2 bases and 1 base, with 9 bases remaining between them. CDR3 protein: CASSLGTLQETQYF. CDR3 sequence (DNA): TGCGCCAGCAGCTTAGGGACTCTCCAAGAGACCCAGTACTTC.

The V and J genes are TRBV7-6 and TRBJ2-7, with 8 nucleotides matching TRBD1. Germline V gene lookup returns CDR1 SGHVS and CDR2 FNYEAQ. The CDR3 runs to 15 residues. With V trimmed by 5 bases and J by 3 bases, 9 bases remained unmatched. The CDR3 loop reads CASSPRGQGNYEQYF. The CDR3 DNA sequence: TGTGCCAGCAGCCCAAGAGGACAGGGAAACTACGAGCAGTACTTC.

The chain recombines TRBV28 with TRBJ1-1; TRBD1 agrees at 7 bases. V gave up 7 bases and J gave up 1 base; unmatched junction bases: 6. The CDR3 totals 14 residues. The germline V gene has CDR1 MDHEN and CDR2 SYDVKM. The CDR3 nucleotides read TGTGCCAGCAAAACAGGGGCGGCGAACACTGAAGCTTTCTTT. It is translated as CASKTGAANTEAFF.

The chain links TRBV18 to TRBJ1-1, with D tentatively TRBD1 (5 bases). Germline V lookup: CDR1 KGHSH, CDR2 LQKENI. With 3 bases removed from V and 0 bases from J, the gap between germline ends came to 8 bases. This CDR3 region has 14 residues. The CDR3 is CASSPTGVNTEAFF. The CDR3, as DNA: TGTGCCAGCTCACCTACGGGGGTGAACACTGAAGCTTTCTTT.

V usage is TRBV11-2 and J usage is TRBJ2-3; D unresolved. Germline lookup yields CDR1 SGHAT and CDR2 FQNNGV. This CDR3 region has 11 residues. V gave up 5 bases and J gave up 5 bases, with 5 bases separating them. The DNA of the CDR3 is TGTGCCAGCAGCCCCCAAGATACGCAGTATTTT. It codes for CASSPQDTQYF.

V is TRBV19 and J is TRBJ1-5, with 11 nucleotides matching TRBD1. V shed 8 bases, J shed 2 bases, and the junction held 5 bases outside the gene matches. The CDR3 spans 15 residues. Germline CDR1 and CDR2: LNHDA and SQIVND (reference sequence). The CDR3 loop reads CASGGQGARNQPQHF. For the CDR3, the DNA is TGTGCCAGTGGTGGACAGGGGGCTCGCAATCAGCCCCAGCATTTT.

The chain uses TRBV28 and TRBJ1-2; 7 bases match TRBD1. CDR3 length: 15 amino acids. The V and J ends lost 5 bases and 4 bases, in that order; junction bases with no gene match: 10. Germline V gene sequence: CDR1 MDHEN, CDR2 SYDVKM. Here the CDR3 reads CASSGNRDSLYGYTF. CDR3 DNA: TGTGCCAGCAGTGGAAACAGGGACAGCCTCTATGGCTACACCTTC.

This clone came up many times. The J gene is TRBJ1-6, the V gene TRBV28, with D perhaps matching TRBD1 (6 bases). CDR3 length: 13 amino acids. Per the germline V gene, CDR1 is MDHEN and CDR2 is SYDVKM. Trimming took 7 bases from V and 9 from J, leaving 13 bases between them. CDR3 sequence reads: CASTRGLPSPLHF. The CDR3 DNA follows: TGTGCCAGCACCAGGGGCCTACCTTCACCCCTCCACTTT.

The CDR3 region has the DNA TGCGCCAGCAGCTTGGAGAGCGGGAGCACAGATACGCAGTATTTT. Amino acids: CASSLESGSTDTQYF. The chain uses TRBV5-1 and TRBJ2-3; tentative D call: TRBD2 (6 bases). V was pared by 0 bases and J by 0 bases, with 8 bases between. The germline V gene encodes CDR1 SGHRS and CDR2 YFSETQ. This CDR3 spans 15 amino acids. Drawing the rest from reference TRBV5-1 and TRBJ2-3, the complete variable domain is KAGVTQTPRYLIKTRGQQVTLSCSPISGHRSVSWYQQTPGQGLQFLFEYFSETQRNKGNFPGRFSGRQFSNSRSEMNVSTLELGDSALYLCASSLESGSTDTQYFGPGTRLTVL.